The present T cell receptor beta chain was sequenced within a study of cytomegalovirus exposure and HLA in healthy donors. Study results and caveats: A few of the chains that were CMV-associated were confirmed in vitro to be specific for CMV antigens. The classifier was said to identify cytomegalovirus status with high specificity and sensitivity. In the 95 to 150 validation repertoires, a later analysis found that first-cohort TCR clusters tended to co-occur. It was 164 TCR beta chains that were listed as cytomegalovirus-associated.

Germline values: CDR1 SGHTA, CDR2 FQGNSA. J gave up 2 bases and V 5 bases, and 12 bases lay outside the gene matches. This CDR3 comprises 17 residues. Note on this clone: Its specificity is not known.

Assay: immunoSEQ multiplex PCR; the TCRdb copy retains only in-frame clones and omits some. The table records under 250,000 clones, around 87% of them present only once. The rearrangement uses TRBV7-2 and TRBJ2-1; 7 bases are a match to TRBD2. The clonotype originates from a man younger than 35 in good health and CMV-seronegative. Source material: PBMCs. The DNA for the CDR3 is TGTGCCAGCAGCCAGAGTAGCTTGGGGGGGGCCTACAATGAGCAGTTCTTC. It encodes CASSQSSLGGAYNEQFF.